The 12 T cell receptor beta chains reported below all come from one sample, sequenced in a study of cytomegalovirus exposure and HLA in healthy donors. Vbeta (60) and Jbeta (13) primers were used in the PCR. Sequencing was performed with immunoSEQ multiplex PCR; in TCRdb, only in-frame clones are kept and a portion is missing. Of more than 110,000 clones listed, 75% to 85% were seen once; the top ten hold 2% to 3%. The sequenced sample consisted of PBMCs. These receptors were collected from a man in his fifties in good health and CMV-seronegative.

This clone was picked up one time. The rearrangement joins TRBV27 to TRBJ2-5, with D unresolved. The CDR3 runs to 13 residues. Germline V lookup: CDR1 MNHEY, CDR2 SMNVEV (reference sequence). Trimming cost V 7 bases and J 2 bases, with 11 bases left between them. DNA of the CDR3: TGTGCCAGCAACCCTGGGCATCAAGAGACCCAGTACTTC. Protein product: CASNPGHQETQYF.

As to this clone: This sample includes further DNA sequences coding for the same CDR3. CDR3 coding DNA: TGCGCCAGCAGCCCCGGGGTTAACACTGAAGCTTTCTTT. As protein: CASSPGVNTEAFF. This sequence joins TRBV5-1 and TRBJ1-1, with D unresolved. There are 13 residues in the CDR3. The ends were cut back, 4 bases at V and 2 bases at J, with 9 bases in the middle. In germline, CDR1 is SGHRS, CDR2 YFSETQ.

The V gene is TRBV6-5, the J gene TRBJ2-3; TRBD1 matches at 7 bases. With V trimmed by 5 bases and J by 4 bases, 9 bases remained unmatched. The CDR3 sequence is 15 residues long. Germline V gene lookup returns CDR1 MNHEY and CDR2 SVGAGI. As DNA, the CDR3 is TGTGCCAGCAGTCTACAGGGGAATATTGCAGATACGCAGTATTTT. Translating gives CASSLQGNIADTQYF.

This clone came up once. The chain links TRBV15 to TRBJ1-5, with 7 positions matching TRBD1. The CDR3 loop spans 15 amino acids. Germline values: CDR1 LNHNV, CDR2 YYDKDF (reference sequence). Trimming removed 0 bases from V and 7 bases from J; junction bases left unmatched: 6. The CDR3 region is CATSREQGSGQPQHF. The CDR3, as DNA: TGTGCCACCAGCAGAGAACAGGGGAGCGGGCAGCCCCAGCATTTT.

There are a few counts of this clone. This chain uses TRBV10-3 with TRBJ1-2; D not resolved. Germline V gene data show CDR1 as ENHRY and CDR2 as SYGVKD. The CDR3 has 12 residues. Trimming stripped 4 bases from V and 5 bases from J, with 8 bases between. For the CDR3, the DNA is TGTGCCATCAGTGGTCAGGATTATGGCTACACCTTC. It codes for CAISGQDYGYTF.

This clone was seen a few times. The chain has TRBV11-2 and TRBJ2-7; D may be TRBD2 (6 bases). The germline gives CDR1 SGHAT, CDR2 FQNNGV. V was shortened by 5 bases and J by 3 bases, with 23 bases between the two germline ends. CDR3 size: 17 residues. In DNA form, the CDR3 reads TGTGCCAGCAGCCCTGGGACTCGAACGTTCACAAGCTACGAGCAGTACTTC. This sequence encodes CASSPGTRTFTSYEQYF.

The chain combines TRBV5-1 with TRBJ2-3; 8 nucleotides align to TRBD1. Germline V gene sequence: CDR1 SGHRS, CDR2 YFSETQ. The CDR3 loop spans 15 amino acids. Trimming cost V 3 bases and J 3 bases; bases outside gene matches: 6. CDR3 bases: TGCGCCAGCAGCTCCAGGGGGCCGAGGACAGATACGCAGTATTTT. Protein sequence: CASSSRGPRTDTQYF.

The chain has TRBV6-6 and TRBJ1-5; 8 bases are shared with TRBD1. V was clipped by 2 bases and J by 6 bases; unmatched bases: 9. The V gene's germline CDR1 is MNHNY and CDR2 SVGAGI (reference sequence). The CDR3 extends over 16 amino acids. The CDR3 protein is CASSYPTGVESQPQHF. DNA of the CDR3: TGTGCCAGCAGTTACCCGACAGGGGTCGAGAGTCAGCCCCAGCATTTT.

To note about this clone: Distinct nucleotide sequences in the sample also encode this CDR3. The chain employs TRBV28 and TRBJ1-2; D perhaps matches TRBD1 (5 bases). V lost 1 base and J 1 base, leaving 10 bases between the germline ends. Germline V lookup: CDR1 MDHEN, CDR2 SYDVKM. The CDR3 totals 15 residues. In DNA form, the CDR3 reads TGTGCCAGCAGTTTATCAGGGCAGGGTAACTATGGCTACACCTTC. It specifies CASSLSGQGNYGYTF.

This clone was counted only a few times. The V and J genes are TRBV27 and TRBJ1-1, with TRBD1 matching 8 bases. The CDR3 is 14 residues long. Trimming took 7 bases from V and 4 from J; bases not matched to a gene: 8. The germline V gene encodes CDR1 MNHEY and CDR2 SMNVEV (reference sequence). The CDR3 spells CASTRVTGGTEAFF. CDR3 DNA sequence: TGTGCCAGCACAAGAGTAACAGGGGGCACTGAAGCTTTCTTT.

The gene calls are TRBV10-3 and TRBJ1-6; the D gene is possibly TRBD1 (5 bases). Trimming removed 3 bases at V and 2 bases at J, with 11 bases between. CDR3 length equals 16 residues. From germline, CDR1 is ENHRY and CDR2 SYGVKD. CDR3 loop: CAISEQADPYNSPLHF. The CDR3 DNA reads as TGTGCCATCAGTGAACAGGCAGATCCCTATAATTCACCCCTCCACTTT.

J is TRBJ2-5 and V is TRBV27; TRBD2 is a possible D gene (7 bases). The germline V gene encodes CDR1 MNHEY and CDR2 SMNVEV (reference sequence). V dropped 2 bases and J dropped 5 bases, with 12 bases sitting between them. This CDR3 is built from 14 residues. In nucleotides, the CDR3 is TGTGCCAGCAGTTTAGAGGGGAGGGGGGAGACCCAGTACTTC. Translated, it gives CASSLEGRGETQYF.